These 9 T cell receptor beta chains were all obtained from the same sample, sequenced in a study of CD8 T cells in Susac syndrome. After extraction with the RNeasy kit, roughly 0.5 to 1 ug of the RNA was reverse transcribed using random hexamers. Each CDR3 protein gets one entry after TCRdb re-called the immunoSEQ multiplex PCR reads with MiXCR. The sample yields about 130,000 distinct CDR3 sequences, approximately 95% seen once. The sample consisted of CD8+ T cells from PBMCs. These receptors all stem from a human donor with Susac syndrome.

V usage is TRBV9 and J usage is TRBJ1-2, with unresolved D. Per germline, CDR1 SGDLS and CDR2 YYNGEE. The CDR3 is 12 amino acids. Deletions cut 4 bases from V and 8 bases from J, with 12 bases between. Here the CDR3 reads CASSKGVRGYTF. The DNA of the CDR3 is TGTGCCAGCAGCAAAGGAGTGCGCGGCTACACCTTC.

The rearrangement joins TRBV11-2 to TRBJ2-1; 13 bases match TRBD2. CDR1 and CDR2 from the germline V gene are SGHAT and FQNNGV. The length of the CDR3 is 14 residues. The V and J ends lost 7 bases and 8 bases, in that order; junction bases with no gene match: 5. The CDR3 region is CASKGTSGRDEQFF. In DNA, the CDR3 is TGTGCCAGCAAGGGAACTAGCGGGAGGGATGAGCAGTTCTTC.

The chain has TRBV27 and TRBJ2-7; D unresolved. There are 13 residues in the CDR3. Germline CDR1 MNHEY, CDR2 SMNVEV (reference sequence). The V end lost 3 bases, the J end lost 6 bases, and 12 bases lay between the germline ends. CDR3 nucleotide sequence: TGTGCCAGCAGTTTTGGCCTCCTCGGCGAGCAGTACTTC. It is translated as CASSFGLLGEQYF.

V is TRBV20-1 and J is TRBJ2-3, with 7 bases that match TRBD1. The V gene end was trimmed by 5 bases and the J gene end by 6 bases; junction bases not matched to a gene: 8. This CDR3 is built from 13 residues. CDR1 DFQATT and CDR2 SNEGSKA come from the germline V gene (reference sequence). CDR3 coding DNA: TGCAGTGCTCAAACAGGGGTGAGGGATACGCAGTATTTT. Translated, it gives CSAQTGVRDTQYF.

The chain couples TRBV20-1 to TRBJ2-7; a weak D match, TRBD2 (5 bases). Per germline, CDR1 DFQATT and CDR2 SNEGSKA (reference sequence). CDR3 size: 14 residues. The V end was cut by 6 bases, the J end by 4 bases, with 19 bases between. DNA of the CDR3: TGCAGTGCCGGGGTAACCGGGATAGGATACGAGCAGTACTTC. Protein: CSAGVTGIGYEQYF.

The chain links TRBV9 to TRBJ2-3; D is possibly TRBD2 (5 bases). The CDR3 is 15 amino acids. Between the trimmed V and J ends, which lost 2 bases and 2 bases, there was a span of 12 bases. Germline CDR1 is SGDLS and CDR2 is YYNGEE. CDR3 protein: CASSVQDGVTDTQYF. The CDR3 DNA sequence: TGTGCCAGCAGCGTTCAGGACGGGGTCACAGATACGCAGTATTTT.

The J gene is TRBJ2-7, the V gene TRBV30; TRBD1 matches 7 bases. With 5 bases clipped from V and 5 bases from J, the junction kept 12 bases outside the gene matches. The CDR3 has 14 amino acids. Germline V gene lookup returns CDR1 GTSNPN and CDR2 SVGIG (reference sequence). The CDR3 spells CAWEGATGNNEQYF. The CDR3 DNA reads TGTGCCTGGGAGGGGGCGACGGGGAATAACGAGCAGTACTTC.

V gene TRBV9 combines with J gene TRBJ2-1; 8 bases are shared with TRBD2. Germline lookup yields CDR1 SGDLS and CDR2 YYNGEE. The J segment lost 6 bases and the V segment lost 4 bases, leaving 6 bases of the junction unmatched. CDR3 length: 14 amino acids. CDR3: CASSTGAGGNEQFF. The CDR3 region has the DNA TGTGCCAGCAGCACCGGGGCGGGAGGCAATGAGCAGTTCTTC. Full variable domain (missing parts from reference TRBV9 and TRBJ2-1): DSGVTQTPKHLITATGQRVTLRCSPRSGDLSVYWYQQSLDQGLQFLIQYYNGEERAKGNILERFSAQQFPDLHSELNLSSLELGDSALYFCASSTGAGGNEQFFGPGTRLTVL.

The V gene is TRBV4-1, the J gene TRBJ2-6; D possibly corresponds to TRBD1 (6 bases). The CDR3 covers 15 residues. Germline CDR1 reads MGHRA; CDR2 reads YSYEKL. V lost 4 bases and J lost 0, with 7 bases in between. In nucleotides, the CDR3 is TGCGCCAGCAGCCGGGACAACTCTGGGGCCAACGTCCTGACTTTC. It is translated as CASSRDNSGANVLTF.